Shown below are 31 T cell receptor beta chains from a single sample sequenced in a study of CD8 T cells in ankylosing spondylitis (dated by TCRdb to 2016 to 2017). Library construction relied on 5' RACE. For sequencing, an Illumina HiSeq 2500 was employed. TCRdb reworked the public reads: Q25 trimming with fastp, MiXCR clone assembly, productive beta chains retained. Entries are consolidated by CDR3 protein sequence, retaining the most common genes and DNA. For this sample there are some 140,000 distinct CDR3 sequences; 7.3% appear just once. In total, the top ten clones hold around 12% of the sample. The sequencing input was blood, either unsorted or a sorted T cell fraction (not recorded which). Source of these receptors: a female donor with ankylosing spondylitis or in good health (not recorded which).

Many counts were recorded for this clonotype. CDR3 loop: CASSYRVGTEAFF. CDR3 DNA: TGTGCCAGCAGTTACAGGGTCGGCACTGAAGCTTTCTTT. The chain has TRBV6-2 or TRBV6-3 and TRBJ1-1; no clear D. The CDR3 runs to 13 residues. The germline V gene encodes CDR1 MNHEY and CDR2 SVGEGT. V was clipped by 2 bases and J by 4 bases, with 8 bases between them.

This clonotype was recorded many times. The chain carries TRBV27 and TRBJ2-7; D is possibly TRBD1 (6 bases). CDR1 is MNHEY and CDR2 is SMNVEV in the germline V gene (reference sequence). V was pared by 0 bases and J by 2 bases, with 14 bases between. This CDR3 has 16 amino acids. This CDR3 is CASSLSIGDTAYEQYF. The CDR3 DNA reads TGTGCCAGCAGTTTATCGATCGGGGACACAGCCTACGAGCAGTACTTC.

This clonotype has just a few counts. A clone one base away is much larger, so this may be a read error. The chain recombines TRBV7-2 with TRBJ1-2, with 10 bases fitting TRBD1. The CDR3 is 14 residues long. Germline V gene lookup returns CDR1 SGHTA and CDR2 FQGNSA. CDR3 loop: CANSSDRGHHGYTF. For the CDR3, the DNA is TGTGCCAACAGCAGTGACAGGGGGCATCATGGCTACACCTTC. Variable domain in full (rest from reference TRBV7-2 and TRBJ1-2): GAGVSQSPSNKVTEKGKDVELRCDPISGHTALYWYRQSLGQGLEFLIYFQGNSAPDKSGLPSDRFSAERTGGSVSTLTIQRTQQEDSAVYLCANSSDRGHHGYTFGSGTRLTVV.

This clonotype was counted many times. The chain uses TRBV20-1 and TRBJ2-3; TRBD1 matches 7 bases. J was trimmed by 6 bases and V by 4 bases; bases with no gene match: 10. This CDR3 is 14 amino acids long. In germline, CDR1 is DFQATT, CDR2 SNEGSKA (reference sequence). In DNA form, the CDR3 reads TGCAGTGCTAACACAGGGGTAACATTGGATACGCAGTATTTT. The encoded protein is CSANTGVTLDTQYF.

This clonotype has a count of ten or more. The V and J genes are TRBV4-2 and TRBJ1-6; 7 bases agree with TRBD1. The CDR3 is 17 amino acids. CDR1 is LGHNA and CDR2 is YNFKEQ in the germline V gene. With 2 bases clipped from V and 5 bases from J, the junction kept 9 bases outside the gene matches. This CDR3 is CASSQHAQGSNNSPLHF. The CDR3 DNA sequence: TGTGCCAGCAGCCAACATGCACAGGGGTCTAATAATTCACCCCTCCACTTT.

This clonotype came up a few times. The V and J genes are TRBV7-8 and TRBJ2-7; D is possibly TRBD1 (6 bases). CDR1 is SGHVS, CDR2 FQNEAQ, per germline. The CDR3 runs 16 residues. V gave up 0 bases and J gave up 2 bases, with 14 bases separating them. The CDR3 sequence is CASSLAWLGQTYEQYF. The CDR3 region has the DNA TGTGCCAGCAGCTTAGCTTGGTTGGGACAAACCTACGAGCAGTACTTC.

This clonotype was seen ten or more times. CDR3: CASSPHSGGLLDEQYF. DNA for the CDR3: TGTGCCAGCAGCCCCCACTCAGGCGGCCTCCTGGACGAGCAGTACTTC. This chain uses TRBV4-2 with TRBJ2-7; no clear D. The CDR3 consists of 16 residues. The V gene's germline CDR1 is LGHNA and CDR2 YNFKEQ. Trimming left V 4 bases short and J 5 bases short, with 21 bases between.

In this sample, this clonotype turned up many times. CDR3 region: CASSPGGSYNSPLHF. The CDR3 nucleotides are TGCGCCAGCAGCCCGGGGGGTTCCTATAATTCACCCCTCCACTTT. J is TRBJ1-6 and V is TRBV5-1; tentatively, D is TRBD1 (5 bases). The germline gives CDR1 SGHRS, CDR2 YFSETQ. The CDR3 contains 15 residues. V was trimmed by 4 bases and J by 1 base, leaving 9 bases between them.

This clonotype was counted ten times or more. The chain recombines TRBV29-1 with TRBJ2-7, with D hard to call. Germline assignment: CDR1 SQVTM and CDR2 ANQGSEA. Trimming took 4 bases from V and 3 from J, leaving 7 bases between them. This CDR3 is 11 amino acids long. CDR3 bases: TGCAGCGTTGGGACGGGCTACGAGCAGTACTTC. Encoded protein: CSVGTGYEQYF.

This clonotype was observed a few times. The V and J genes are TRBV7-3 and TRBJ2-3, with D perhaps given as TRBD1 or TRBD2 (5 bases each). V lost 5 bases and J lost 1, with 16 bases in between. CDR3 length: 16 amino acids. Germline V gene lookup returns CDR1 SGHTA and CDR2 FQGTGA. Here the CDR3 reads CASSPSLGGGTDTQYF. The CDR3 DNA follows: TGTGCCAGCAGCCCCAGCCTTGGGGGAGGCACAGATACGCAGTATTTT.

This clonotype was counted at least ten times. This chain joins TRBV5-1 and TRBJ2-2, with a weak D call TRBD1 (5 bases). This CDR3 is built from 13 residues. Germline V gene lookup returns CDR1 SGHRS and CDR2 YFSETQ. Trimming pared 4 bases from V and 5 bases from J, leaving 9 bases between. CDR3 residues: CASSTAGTGELFF. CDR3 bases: TGCGCCAGCAGCACCGCAGGGACCGGGGAGCTGTTTTTT.

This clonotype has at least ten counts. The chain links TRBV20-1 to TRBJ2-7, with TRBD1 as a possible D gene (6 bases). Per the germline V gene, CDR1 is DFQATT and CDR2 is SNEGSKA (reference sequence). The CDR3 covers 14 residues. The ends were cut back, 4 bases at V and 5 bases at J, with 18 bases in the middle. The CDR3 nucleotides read TGCAGTGCTACAACCAAACCCCAGGGGAACGAGCAGTACTTC. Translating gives CSATTKPQGNEQYF.

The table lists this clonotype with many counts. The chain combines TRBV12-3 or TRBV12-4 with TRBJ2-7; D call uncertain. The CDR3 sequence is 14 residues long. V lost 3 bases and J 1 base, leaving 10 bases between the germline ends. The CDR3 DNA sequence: TGTGCCAGCAGTTTTTGGACGCATTCCTACGAGCAGTACTTC. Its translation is CASSFWTHSYEQYF.

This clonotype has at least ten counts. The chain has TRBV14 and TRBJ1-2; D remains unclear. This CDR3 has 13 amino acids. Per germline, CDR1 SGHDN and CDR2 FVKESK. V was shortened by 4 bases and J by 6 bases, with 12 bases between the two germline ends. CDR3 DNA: TGTGCCAGCAGCCGGACCCTGACCCATGGCTACACCTTC. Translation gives CASSRTLTHGYTF. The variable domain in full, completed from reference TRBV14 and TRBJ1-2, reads EAGVTQFPSHSVIEKGQTVTLRCDPISGHDNLYWYRRVMGKEIKFLLHFVKESKQDESGMPNNRFLAERTGGTYSTLKVQPAELEDSGVYFCASSRTLTHGYTFGSGTRLTVV.

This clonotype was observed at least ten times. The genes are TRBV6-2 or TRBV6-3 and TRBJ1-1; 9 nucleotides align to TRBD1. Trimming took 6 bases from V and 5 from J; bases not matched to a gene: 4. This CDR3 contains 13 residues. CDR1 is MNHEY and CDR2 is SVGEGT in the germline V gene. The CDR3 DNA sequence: TGTGCCAGCAGACAGGGGGCGTGGACTGAAGCTTTCTTT. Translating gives CASRQGAWTEAFF.

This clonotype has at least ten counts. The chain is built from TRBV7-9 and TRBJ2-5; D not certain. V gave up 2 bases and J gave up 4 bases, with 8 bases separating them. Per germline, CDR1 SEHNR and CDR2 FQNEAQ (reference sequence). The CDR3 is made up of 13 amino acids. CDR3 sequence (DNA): TGTGCCAGCAGCTTACTTAGGTCAGAGACCCAGTACTTC. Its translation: CASSLLRSETQYF. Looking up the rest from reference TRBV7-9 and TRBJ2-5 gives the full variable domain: DTGVSQNPRHKITKRGQNVTFRCDPISEHNRLYWYRQTLGQGPEFLTYFQNEAQLEKSRLLSDRFSAERPKGSFSTLEIQRTEQGDSAMYLCASSLLRSETQYFGPGTRLLVL.

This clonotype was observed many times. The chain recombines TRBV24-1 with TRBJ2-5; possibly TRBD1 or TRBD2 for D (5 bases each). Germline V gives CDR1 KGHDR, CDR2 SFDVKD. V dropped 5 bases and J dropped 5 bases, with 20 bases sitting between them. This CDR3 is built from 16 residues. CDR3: CATSGNLRGAGETQYF. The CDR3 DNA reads TGTGCCACCAGTGGAAACCTTCGAGGGGCTGGTGAGACCCAGTACTTC.

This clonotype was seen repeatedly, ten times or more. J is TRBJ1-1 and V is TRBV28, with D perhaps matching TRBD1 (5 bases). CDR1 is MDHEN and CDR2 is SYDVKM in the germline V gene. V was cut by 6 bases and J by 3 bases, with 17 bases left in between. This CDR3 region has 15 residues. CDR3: CASRGVGAGDTEAFF. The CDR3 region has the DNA TGTGCCAGCAGGGGCGTTGGGGCCGGGGACACTGAAGCTTTCTTT.

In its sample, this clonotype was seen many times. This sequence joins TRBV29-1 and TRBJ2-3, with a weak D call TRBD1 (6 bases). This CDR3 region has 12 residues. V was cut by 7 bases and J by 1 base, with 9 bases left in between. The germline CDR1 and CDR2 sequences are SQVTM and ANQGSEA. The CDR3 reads CSAAGGTDTQYF. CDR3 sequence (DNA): TGCAGCGCCGCAGGGGGCACAGATACGCAGTATTTT.

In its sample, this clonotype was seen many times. The CDR3 reads CATSKNEGFGYTF. CDR3 nucleotides: TGTGCCACCAGCAAGAACGAGGGTTTTGGCTACACCTTC. The rearrangement joins TRBV15 to TRBJ1-2; no reliable D call. The CDR3 sequence is 13 residues long. The germline gives CDR1 LNHNV, CDR2 YYDKDF (reference sequence). Between the trimmed V and J ends, which lost 4 bases and 7 bases, there was a span of 13 bases.

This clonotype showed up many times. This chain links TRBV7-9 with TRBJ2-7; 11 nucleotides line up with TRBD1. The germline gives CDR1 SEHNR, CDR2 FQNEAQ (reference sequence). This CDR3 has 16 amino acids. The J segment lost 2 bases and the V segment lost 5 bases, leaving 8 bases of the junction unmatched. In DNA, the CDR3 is TGTGCCAGCAGCCTTATCCCGGGACAGGGGGCCTACGAGCAGTACTTC. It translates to CASSLIPGQGAYEQYF.

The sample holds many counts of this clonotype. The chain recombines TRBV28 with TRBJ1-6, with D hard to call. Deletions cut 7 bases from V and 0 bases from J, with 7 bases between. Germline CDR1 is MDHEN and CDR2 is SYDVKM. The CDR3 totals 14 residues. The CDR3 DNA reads TGTGCCAGCACAGACGTCTCCTATAATTCACCCCTCCACTTT. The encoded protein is CASTDVSYNSPLHF.

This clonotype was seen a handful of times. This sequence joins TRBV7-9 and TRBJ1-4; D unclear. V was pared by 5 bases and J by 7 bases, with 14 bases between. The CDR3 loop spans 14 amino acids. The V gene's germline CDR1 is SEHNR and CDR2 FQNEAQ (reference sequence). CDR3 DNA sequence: TGTGCCAGCAGCCGAACGGGAGAAGGTGAAAAACTGTTTTTT. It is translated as CASSRTGEGEKLFF.

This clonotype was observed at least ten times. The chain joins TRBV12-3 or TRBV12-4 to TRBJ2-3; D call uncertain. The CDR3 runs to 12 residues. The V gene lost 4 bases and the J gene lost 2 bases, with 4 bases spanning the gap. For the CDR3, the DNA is TGTGCCAGCAGTTCGAACACAGATACGCAGTATTTT. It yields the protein CASSSNTDTQYF.

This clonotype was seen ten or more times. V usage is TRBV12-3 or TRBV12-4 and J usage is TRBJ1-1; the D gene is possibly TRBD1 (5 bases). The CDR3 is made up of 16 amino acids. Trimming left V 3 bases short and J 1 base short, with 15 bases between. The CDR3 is CASSFLSPRGNTEAFF. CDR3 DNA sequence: TGTGCCAGCAGTTTTCTCTCCCCGAGGGGGAACACTGAAGCTTTCTTT.

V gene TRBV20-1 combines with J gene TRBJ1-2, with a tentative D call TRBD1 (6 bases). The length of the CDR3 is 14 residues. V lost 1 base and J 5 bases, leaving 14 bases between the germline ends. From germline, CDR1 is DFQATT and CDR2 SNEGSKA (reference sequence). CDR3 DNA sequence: TGCAGTGCTAGAGTAGAGTTTGGGACATATGGCTACACCTTC. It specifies CSARVEFGTYGYTF.

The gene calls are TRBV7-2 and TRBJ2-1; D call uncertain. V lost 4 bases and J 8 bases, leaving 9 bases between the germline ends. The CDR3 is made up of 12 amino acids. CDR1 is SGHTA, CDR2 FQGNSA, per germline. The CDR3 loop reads CASSSRPYEQFF. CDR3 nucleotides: TGTGCCAGCAGCTCCCGCCCCTATGAGCAGTTCTTC.

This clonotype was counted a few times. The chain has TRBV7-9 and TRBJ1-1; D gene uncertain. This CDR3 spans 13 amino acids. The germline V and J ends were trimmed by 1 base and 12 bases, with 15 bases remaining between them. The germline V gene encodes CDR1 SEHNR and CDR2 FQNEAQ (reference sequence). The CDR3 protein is CASSLELSQETFF. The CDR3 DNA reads TGTGCCAGCAGCTTAGAGTTAAGCCAGGAAACTTTCTTT.

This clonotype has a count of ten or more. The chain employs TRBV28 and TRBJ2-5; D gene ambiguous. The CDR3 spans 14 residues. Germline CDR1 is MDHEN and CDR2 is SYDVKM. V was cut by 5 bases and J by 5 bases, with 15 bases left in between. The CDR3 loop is CASSPHVLGETQYF. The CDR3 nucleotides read TGTGCCAGCAGTCCCCATGTTTTGGGTGAGACCCAGTACTTC.

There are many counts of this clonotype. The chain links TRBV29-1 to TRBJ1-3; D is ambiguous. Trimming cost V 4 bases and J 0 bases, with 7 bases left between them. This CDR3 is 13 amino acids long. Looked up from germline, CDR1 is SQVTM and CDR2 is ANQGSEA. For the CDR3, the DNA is TGCAGCGTTGCCGGAAACTCTGGAAACACCATATATTTT. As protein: CSVAGNSGNTIYF.

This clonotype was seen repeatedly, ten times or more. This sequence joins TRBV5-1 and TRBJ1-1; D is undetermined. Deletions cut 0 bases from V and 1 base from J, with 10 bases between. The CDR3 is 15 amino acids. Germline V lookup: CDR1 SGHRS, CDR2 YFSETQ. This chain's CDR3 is CASSLATAGNTEAFF. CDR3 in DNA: TGCGCCAGCAGCTTGGCCACCGCAGGGAACACTGAAGCTTTCTTT.